This T cell receptor (beta chain) derives from a study of tumor-infiltrating lymphocytes in primary liver carcinoma. Study-wide points: Only about 7-25% of top clones were detected in each of the five tumor regions.

Turning to this clonotype: Its cognate antigen is unknown. A much larger clone lies a single base off, so this may be a read error.

Co-extracting RNA and DNA was done with roughly 17-31 mg of unsorted bulk tissue as input. V lost 7 bases, J lost 0 bases, and 10 bases stayed unmatched. The germline CDR1 and CDR2 sequences are MDHEN and SYDVKM. CDR3 size: 16 residues. Constant-region priming of about 0.5 ug total RNA yielded TCR beta cDNA. Modified slightly, ARM-PCR produced TCR beta libraries over three nested multiplex PCR rounds. The first two PCR rounds used TRBV1-TRBV30 primers with a Cbeta primer, roughly 10 cycles each. MiXCR was run by TCRdb on the multiplex PCR reads, yielding one entry per CDR3 protein. The sample consists of approximately 47,000 distinct CDR3 sequences, around three quarters of them appearing once.

What was sequenced was liver tumor tissue from sampling region 3. Subset meaning: tumor region T3, left-lateral pole. This chain uses TRBV28 with TRBJ2-7, with 9 bases lining up with TRBD1. The sequence was obtained from a middle-aged man with primary liver carcinoma and hepatitis B virus infection. The CDR3 sequence: CASIAPGTGLSYEQYF. CDR3 DNA sequence: TGTGCCAGCATTGCTCCCGGGACAGGGCTCTCCTACGAGCAGTACTTC.